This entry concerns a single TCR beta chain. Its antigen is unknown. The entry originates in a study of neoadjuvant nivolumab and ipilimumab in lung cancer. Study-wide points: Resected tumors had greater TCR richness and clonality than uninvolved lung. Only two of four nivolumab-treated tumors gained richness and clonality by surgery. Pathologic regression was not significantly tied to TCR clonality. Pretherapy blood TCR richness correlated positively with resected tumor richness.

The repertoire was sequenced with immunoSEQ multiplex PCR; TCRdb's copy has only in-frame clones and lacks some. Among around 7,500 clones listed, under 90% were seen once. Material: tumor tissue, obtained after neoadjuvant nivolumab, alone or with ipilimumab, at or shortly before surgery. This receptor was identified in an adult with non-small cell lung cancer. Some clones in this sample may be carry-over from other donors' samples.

The CDR3 loop is CAISGAYSLPYEQYF. CDR3 nucleotides: TGTGCCATCAGTGGGGCTTATAGTCTCCCCTACGAGCAGTACTTC. The chain couples TRBV10-3 to TRBJ2-7, with no clear D. The CDR3 has 15 residues. Germline V gene data show CDR1 as ENHRY and CDR2 as SYGVKD. V gave up 4 bases and J gave up 2 bases, with 15 bases separating them.